One T cell receptor beta chain is described in this entry. Its antigen is still unknown. This specimen comes from a study of vaccination effects on CD4 cells after COVID-19. About the research overall: It was two doses of either the BNT162b2 or mRNA-1273 vaccine that participants received. General study results and limits: Cross-reactivity toward common cold coronaviruses was confined to only 1 of 255 vaccine-induced clones in healthy vaccinees. Late post-vaccination, clones induced by infection and those induced by vaccine underwent marked clonal contraction. There were few convalescent patients in the study and no early post-infection timepoints.

Antigen-specific CD4+ T cells were first expanded with viral peptide pools by the ViraFEST assay and only then sequenced. Culture lasted under 13 days before CD4+ T cell isolation. Vaccinated recipients, who were negative for nucleocapsid antibodies, had no history of SARS-CoV-2 infection. Data came from immunoSEQ multiplex PCR; TCRdb stores just in-frame clones and leaves some out. The sample shows about 24,000 clones, roughly 70% of them seen only once. The CDR3 length is 12 residues. Per the germline V gene, CDR1 is MNHEY and CDR2 is SVGAGI. The V end was cut by 10 bases, the J end by 4 bases, with 14 bases between.

V is TRBV6-5 and J is TRBJ2-7; D gene ambiguous. The sequenced sample was CD4+ T cells from PBMCs cultured with SARS-CoV-2 spike peptides, obtained before COVID-19 vaccination. The clonotype was recovered from a human donor who received a COVID-19 vaccine. CDR3: CATLRAAYEQYF. In DNA, the CDR3 is TGTGCCACCCTCCGCGCCGCATACGAGCAGTACTTC.